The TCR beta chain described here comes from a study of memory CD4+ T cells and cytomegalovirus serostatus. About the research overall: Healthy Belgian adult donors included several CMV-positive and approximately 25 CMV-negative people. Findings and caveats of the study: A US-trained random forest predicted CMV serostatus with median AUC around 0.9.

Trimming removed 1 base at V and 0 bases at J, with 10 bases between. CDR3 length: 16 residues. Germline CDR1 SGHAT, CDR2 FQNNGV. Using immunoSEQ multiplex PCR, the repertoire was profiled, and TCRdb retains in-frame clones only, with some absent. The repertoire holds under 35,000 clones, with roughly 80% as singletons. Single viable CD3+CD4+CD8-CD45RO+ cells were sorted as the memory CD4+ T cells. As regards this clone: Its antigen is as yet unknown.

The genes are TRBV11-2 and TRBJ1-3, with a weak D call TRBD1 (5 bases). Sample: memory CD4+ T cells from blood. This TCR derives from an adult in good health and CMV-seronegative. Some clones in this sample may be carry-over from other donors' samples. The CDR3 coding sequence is TGTGCCAGCAGCTTAGTTGGGACGGACTCTGGAAACACCATATATTTT. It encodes CASSLVGTDSGNTIYF. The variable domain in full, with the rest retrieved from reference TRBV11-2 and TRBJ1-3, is EAGVAQSPRYKIIEKRQSVAFWCNPISGHATLYWYQQILGQGPKLLIQFQNNGVVDDSQLPKDRFSAERLKGVDSTLKIQPAKLEDSAVYLCASSLVGTDSGNTIYFGEGSWLTVV.